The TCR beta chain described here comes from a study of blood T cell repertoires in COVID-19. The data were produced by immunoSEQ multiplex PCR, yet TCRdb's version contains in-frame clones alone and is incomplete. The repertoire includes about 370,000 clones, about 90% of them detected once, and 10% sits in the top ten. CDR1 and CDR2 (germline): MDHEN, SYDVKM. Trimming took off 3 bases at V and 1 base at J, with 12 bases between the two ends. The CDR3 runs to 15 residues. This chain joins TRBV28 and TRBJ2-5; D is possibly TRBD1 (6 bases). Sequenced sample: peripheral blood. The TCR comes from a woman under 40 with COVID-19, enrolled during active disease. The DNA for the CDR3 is TGTGCCAGCAGTTTTCACAGGGATATCCAAGAGACCCAGTACTTC. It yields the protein CASSFHRDIQETQYF.